Listed here are 8 T cell receptor beta chains from one sample, sequenced in a study of CD8+ T cells in alopecia areata. Isolated RNA was reverse transcribed into cDNA used as the sequencing template. TCRdb's table, derived via immunoSEQ multiplex PCR, lists solely in-frame clones and lacks some. The sample contains more than 200,000 clones, 67% of which appear only once. The input for sequencing was CD4+ T cells sorted from blood, taken at week 0. Receptor source: a human donor with alopecia areata.

The genes are TRBV6-4 and TRBJ2-1, with D possibly matching TRBD2 (5 bases). This CDR3 spans 15 amino acids. The V and J ends lost 3 bases and 3 bases respectively, with 12 bases between them. In germline, CDR1 is MRHNA, CDR2 SNTAGT. The DNA of the CDR3 is TGTGCCAGCAGTGAGAGTCCCAGCGGCTACAATGAGCAGTTCTTC. Its translation is CASSESPSGYNEQFF.

The chain combines TRBV15 with TRBJ1-2; no reliable D call. Trimming left V 3 bases short and J 4 bases short, with 12 bases between. The CDR3 has 14 residues. The germline V gene has CDR1 LNHNV and CDR2 YYDKDF (reference sequence). This CDR3 is CATSRGAWSYGYTF. The CDR3 bases are TGTGCCACCAGCAGGGGCGCCTGGAGCTATGGCTACACCTTC.

This chain connects TRBV5-1 to TRBJ2-7, with D possibly TRBD1 on 5 matching bases. This CDR3 contains 14 residues. V shed 4 bases and J shed 0 bases, with 11 bases lying between them. Per germline, CDR1 SGHRS and CDR2 YFSETQ. In nucleotides, the CDR3 is TGCGCCAGCAGCCCCGACAGAAACTCCTACGAGCAGTACTTC. Residues: CASSPDRNSYEQYF.

The chain uses TRBV25-1 and TRBJ2-5; tentatively, D is TRBD1 or TRBD2 (6 bases each). With 3 bases removed from V and 1 base from J, the gap between germline ends came to 12 bases. CDR1 is MGHDK, CDR2 SYGVNS, per germline. The CDR3 runs to 15 residues. CDR3: CASSERGGIQETQYF. For the CDR3, the DNA is TGTGCCAGCAGTGAGAGAGGGGGGATCCAAGAGACCCAGTACTTC.

V is TRBV9 and J is TRBJ1-5; D is undetermined. The CDR3 is 13 amino acids. V gave up 3 bases and J gave up 1 base, with 5 bases separating them. Germline CDR1 and CDR2: SGDLS and YYNGEE. CDR3 nucleotide sequence: TGTGCCAGCAGCGGACACAGCAATCAGCCCCAGCATTTT. Residues: CASSGHSNQPQHF.

The J gene is TRBJ2-1, the V gene TRBV9; D may be TRBD1 (5 bases). V shed 0 bases and J shed 7 bases, with 11 bases lying between them. CDR3 length: 14 residues. The germline gives CDR1 SGDLS, CDR2 YYNGEE. The CDR3 spells CASSVDPGQNEQFF. CDR3 DNA: TGTGCCAGCAGCGTAGACCCAGGGCAGAATGAGCAGTTCTTC.

The chain couples TRBV5-1 to TRBJ2-1; 7 bases are shared with TRBD2. The CDR3 is 13 amino acids. Germline V gene sequence: CDR1 SGHRS, CDR2 YFSETQ. Trimming at V came to 2 bases and at J to 6 bases, leaving 2 bases not matched to a gene. DNA for the CDR3: TGCGCCAGCAGCTTTCGACTAGCCAATGAGCAGTTCTTC. Its translation is CASSFRLANEQFF.

The gene calls are TRBV30 and TRBJ1-1; D is uncertain. Germline V gene data show CDR1 as GTSNPN and CDR2 as SVGIG (reference sequence). The CDR3 has 11 amino acids. V was clipped by 8 bases and J by 1 base, with 8 bases between them. CDR3 nucleotides: TGTGCCCAAAGCGGGAACACTGAAGCTTTCTTT. Protein product: CAQSGNTEAFF.